This paragraph reports one T cell receptor beta chain. Its matching antigen is unknown. This sample stems from a study of blood T cells in healthy people across ages. The authors ran a second PCR of roughly 6 to 12 cycles using a sample-barcoded 5' primer and a J-beta primer mix. Each of the cDNA molecules was tagged by a template-switch adaptor with 12 random nucleotides. TCRdb redid the calling of the 5' RACE reads with MiXCR, one entry per CDR3 protein. This sample has 550,000 to 600,000 distinct CDR3 sequences, with 27% found just once. V shed 5 bases and J shed 2 bases, with 13 bases lying between them. In germline, CDR1 is SNHLY, CDR2 FYNNEI. The CDR3 is 15 residues long. Broader study findings: Relative to aged donors, long-lived donors carried more naive CD4+ cells and displayed higher diversity.

Sequences were obtained from blood. The rearrangement links TRBV2 to TRBJ1-5, with a possible D match to TRBD1 (6 bases). This clonotype was obtained from a woman between 65 and 79 years old in good health. The CDR3 spells CASSYRAKGNQPQHF. The DNA of the CDR3 is TGTGCCAGCAGTTACAGGGCGAAGGGCAATCAGCCCCAGCATTTT.